The rows below give T cell receptor beta chains drawn from one sample of a study of siplizumab effects on memory and regulatory T cells. TCRdb's table, derived via immunoSEQ multiplex PCR, lists solely in-frame clones and lacks some. The sample includes 95,000 to 100,000 clones, 85% to 95% of them seen just once. What was sequenced was non-Treg CD4+ T cells sorted from blood. The receptors were sampled from a human donor in good health. CDR3s include the opening cysteine and the closing phenylalanine or tryptophan. A D gene is named only where the DNA matches it firmly. The size of a clone is reported for some rows only, either as once, few or many, or as a class for expanded clones.

TRBD2	TRBV7-3	TRBJ2-1	-	CASSLTVSGIWDEQFF	TGTGCCAGCAGCTTAACCGTTAGCGGGATCTGGGATGAGCAGTTCTTC
-	TRBV10-3	TRBJ2-7	-	CAISGRLVEGHEQYF	TGTGCCATCAGTGGACGGCTTGTTGAGGGTCACGAGCAGTACTTC
-	TRBV29-1	TRBJ1-1	-	CSVVADRMNTEAFF	TGCAGCGTTGTGGCCGATAGGATGAACACTGAAGCTTTCTTT
-	TRBV2	TRBJ1-5	-	CASSALVGRQPQHF	TGTGCCAGCAGTGCTCTCGTCGGGCGTCAGCCCCAGCATTTT
-	TRBV7-2	TRBJ2-5	-	CASSPLARYGQTQYF	TGTGCCAGCAGCCCCTTGGCGCGGTACGGGCAGACCCAGTACTTC
-	TRBV25-1	TRBJ1-1	-	CASSEYLGVDTEAFF	TGTGCCAGCAGTGAATACTTAGGGGTTGACACTGAAGCTTTCTTT
-	TRBV14	TRBJ1-1	-	CASSQERGGQGSTEAFF	TGTGCCAGCAGCCAAGAAAGAGGGGGGCAGGGGAGCACTGAAGCTTTCTTT
-	TRBV7-9	TRBJ2-7	-	CASSFRERRNEQYF	TGTGCCAGCAGCTTCCGGGAGAGGAGGAACGAGCAGTACTTC
-	TRBV6-1	TRBJ1-1	-	CASSEAGANTEAFF	TGTGCCAGCAGTGAGGCGGGGGCGAACACTGAAGCTTTCTTT
-	TRBV19	TRBJ2-5	-	CASSIGGRRPWETQYF	TGTGCCAGTAGTATCGGAGGCAGGCGGCCATGGGAGACCCAGTACTTC
-	TRBV18	TRBJ2-7	-	CASSPPNTNEQYF	TGTGCCAGCTCACCCCCGAACACAAACGAGCAGTACTTC
-	TRBV4-1	TRBJ1-4	-	CASSQTGSKEKLFF	TGCGCCAGCAGCCAAACAGGTAGTAAAGAAAAACTGTTTTTT
-	TRBV6-5	TRBJ2-7	-	CASSSPERIEQYF	TGTGCCAGCAGCAGCCCCGAGCGAATCGAGCAGTACTTC
TRBD1	TRBV6-6	TRBJ1-1	-	CAAQGQVNTEAFF	TGTGCCGCCCAGGGACAGGTGAACACTGAAGCTTTCTTT
-	TRBV6-7	TRBJ2-6	once	CASSVGARLQSRANVLTF	TGTGCCAGCAGTGTAGGAGCGCGTTTACAAAGTCGGGCCAACGTCCTGACTTTC
-	TRBV5-1	TRBJ2-1	-	CASRRSSQDEQFF	TGCGCCAGCAGAAGGAGCAGTCAAGATGAGCAGTTCTTC
-	TRBV27	TRBJ2-7	-	CASSLGPFYEQYF	TGTGCCAGCAGTTTAGGGCCCTTCTACGAGCAGTACTTC
-	TRBV7-2	TRBJ2-1	once	CASSSLSGYEQFF	TGTGCCAGCAGCTCCTTAAGCGGGTATGAGCAGTTCTTC
TRBD1	TRBV4-1	TRBJ2-5	-	CASSQNRGLETQYF	TGCGCCAGCAGCCAAAACAGGGGGCTAGAGACCCAGTACTTC
-	TRBV6-6	TRBJ2-3	-	CASTRLASTDTQYF	TGTGCCAGCACGCGGCTAGCCAGCACAGATACGCAGTATTTT
-	TRBV6-1	TRBJ1-4	-	CASSEGSLLGEKLFF	TGTGCCAGCAGTGAAGGAAGCCTCTTGGGTGAAAAACTGTTTTTT
-	TRBV7-8	TRBJ2-7	-	CASSLEREQYF	TGTGCCAGCAGCTTAGAACGCGAGCAGTACTTC
-	TRBV10-3	TRBJ2-5	-	CAISEGPQETQYF	TGTGCCATCAGTGAGGGACCACAAGAGACCCAGTACTTC
-	TRBV5-1	TRBJ2-5	-	CASSLATFRQETQYF	TGCGCCAGCAGCTTGGCGACTTTCCGCCAAGAGACCCAGTACTTC
-	TRBV20-1	TRBJ2-3	-	CSARDRVTQYF	TGCAGTGCTAGAGATCGTGTTACGCAGTATTTT
-	TRBV9	TRBJ2-5	-	CASSVASGAETQYF	TGTGCCAGCAGCGTAGCTTCGGGCGCGGAGACCCAGTACTTC
TRBD2	TRBV11-3	TRBJ2-1	few	CASSRLAGGYNEQFF	TGTGCCAGCAGCCGACTAGCGGGAGGGTACAATGAGCAGTTCTTC
TRBD1	TRBV5-5	TRBJ2-1	-	CASSWDRAYNEQFF	TGTGCCAGCAGTTGGGACAGGGCCTACAATGAGCAGTTCTTC
TRBD2	TRBV4-1	TRBJ2-1	few	CASSQLAGAAANEQFF	TGCGCCAGCAGCCAATTAGCGGGAGCCGCTGCCAATGAGCAGTTCTTC
-	TRBV30	TRBJ2-2	-	CAWSVPRGPNTGELFF	TGTGCCTGGAGTGTACCTCGGGGGCCGAACACCGGGGAGCTGTTTTTT
TRBD2	TRBV7-3	TRBJ2-3	-	CASSKGTSGRGGDTQYF	TGTGCCAGCAGCAAAGGGACTAGCGGGAGGGGAGGAGATACGCAGTATTTT
TRBD1	TRBV7-9	TRBJ1-2	-	CASSQGGWYGYTF	TGTGCCAGCAGCCAGGGGGGGTGGTATGGCTACACCTTC
-	TRBV5-4	TRBJ1-2	once	CASSSAGGSFYGYTF	TGTGCCAGCAGCTCGGCGGGTGGGTCTTTCTATGGCTACACCTTC
-	TRBV6-1	TRBJ1-4	-	CASSEAHKGNEKLFF	TGTGCCAGCAGTGAAGCCCACAAGGGGAATGAAAAACTGTTTTTT
TRBD2	TRBV9	TRBJ2-1	-	CASSVSVGGGADNEQFF	TGTGCCAGCAGCGTCTCCGTGGGGGGAGGGGCTGACAATGAGCAGTTCTTC
-	TRBV19	TRBJ2-3	-	CASSIGFPDTQYF	TGTGCCAGTAGTATTGGGTTTCCAGATACGCAGTATTTT
TRBD2	TRBV5-4	TRBJ2-5	-	CASSLNPWTSRETQYF	TGTGCCAGCAGCTTGAACCCCTGGACTAGCCGGGAGACCCAGTACTTC
-	TRBV9	TRBJ2-1	-	CASSERMGGKSEQFF	TGTGCCAGCAGCGAGCGGATGGGCGGGAAATCTGAGCAGTTCTTC
-	TRBV6-6	TRBJ1-4	-	CASSGTAEKLFF	TGTGCCAGCAGTGGAACAGCCGAAAAACTGTTTTTT
TRBD2	TRBV7-9	TRBJ2-1	-	CASSGGSQFF	TGTGCCAGCAGCGGCGGGAGTCAGTTCTTC
-	TRBV5-4	TRBJ2-5	-	CASSLMGRGQETQYF	TGTGCCAGCAGCTTGATGGGACGCGGACAAGAGACCCAGTACTTC
-	TRBV4-2	TRBJ1-5	-	CASSPSTIDGSNQPQHF	TGTGCCAGCAGCCCTTCTACAATTGATGGCTCCAATCAGCCCCAGCATTTT
-	TRBV7-9	TRBJ1-1	-	CASSLAEASVLGAFF	TGTGCCAGCAGCTTAGCGGAGGCCTCGGTTTTAGGGGCTTTCTTT
-	TRBV28	TRBJ2-7	-	CASSFLGNYEQYF	TGTGCCAGCAGTTTTCTAGGGAACTACGAGCAGTACTTC
-	TRBV6-1	TRBJ2-3	few	CASSAEATDTQYF	TGTGCCAGCAGTGCGGAGGCCACAGATACGCAGTATTTT
-	TRBV18	TRBJ1-5	-	CASSPEGGINQPQHF	TGTGCCAGCTCACCCGAGGGGGGTATAAATCAGCCCCAGCATTTT
-	TRBV7-2	TRBJ2-1	-	CASSLPAWGESSYNEQFF	TGTGCCAGCAGCTTACCGGCCTGGGGGGAGAGCTCCTACAATGAGCAGTTCTTC
-	TRBV4-1	TRBJ2-7	-	CASSQEGLTYEQYF	TGCGCCAGCAGCCAAGAGGGACTGACCTACGAGCAGTACTTC
TRBD1	TRBV5-1	TRBJ2-5	once	CASSLVGGRVGETQYF	TGCGCCAGCAGCTTGGTAGGGGGCCGGGTTGGGGAGACCCAGTACTTC
TRBD2	TRBV28	TRBJ2-7	-	CASSQQSGSYEQYF	TGTGCCAGCAGCCAACAAAGCGGGAGTTACGAGCAGTACTTC
TRBD2	TRBV14	TRBJ2-4	-	CASSGRVNIQYF	TGTGCCAGCAGCGGGAGGGTGAACATTCAGTACTTC
TRBD1	TRBV28	TRBJ1-4	-	CASSQTGTGGEKLFF	TGTGCCAGCAGCCAGACCGGGACAGGGGGTGAAAAACTGTTTTTT
-	TRBV10-2	TRBJ1-3	-	CASSEWGRGNSGNTIYF	TGCGCCAGCAGTGAGTGGGGCAGGGGTAACTCTGGAAACACCATATATTTT
TRBD1	TRBV2	TRBJ2-7	-	CASSSPVGTGVEQYF	TGTGCCAGCAGTTCACCCGTCGGGACAGGGGTCGAGCAGTACTTC
TRBD2	TRBV6-5	TRBJ2-3	-	CASSSRSGLLTDTQYF	TGTGCCAGCAGTTCGCGATCGGGACTACTTACAGATACGCAGTATTTT